Listed here are 17 T cell receptor beta chains from one sample, sequenced in a study of blood T cell repertoires in COVID-19 (dated by TCRdb to 2019 to 2021). The library was generated by the immunoSEQ multiplex PCR assay. TCRdb holds this immuneACCESS table with in-frame rearrangements only. Some clones are missing; in checked studies, unresolved V genes explain under half, and the rest has no known cause. The sample table shows more than 250,000 clones, and about 85% are seen once. 5.5% to 7% of the sample is taken by the ten largest. Sequenced sample: PBMCs or T cells enriched from blood (not recorded which). All receptors derive from a woman aged 30 to 39 who had recovered from COVID-19.

The genes are TRBV5-1 and TRBJ1-1, with 8 bases identical to TRBD1. V gave up 0 bases and J gave up 4 bases; unmatched junction bases: 8. CDR1 and CDR2 from the germline V gene are SGHRS and YFSETQ. This CDR3 comprises 16 residues. CDR3: CASSLALGQGPTEAFF. The CDR3 bases are TGCGCCAGCAGCTTGGCCTTAGGACAGGGTCCCACTGAAGCTTTCTTT.

The chain joins TRBV9 to TRBJ1-2; D call uncertain. The V end was cut by 0 bases, the J end by 3 bases, with 9 bases between. This CDR3 spans 14 amino acids. Germline CDR1 SGDLS, CDR2 YYNGEE. In nucleotides, the CDR3 is TGTGCCAGCAGCGTAGCGTCGGCGGACTATGGCTACACCTTC. It yields the protein CASSVASADYGYTF.

The genes are TRBV5-6 and TRBJ1-2; D uncertain. Trimming removed 2 bases at V and 7 bases at J, with 15 bases between. The CDR3 covers 14 residues. CDR1 and CDR2 from the germline V gene are SGHDT and YYEEEE. The CDR3 coding sequence is TGTGCCAGCAGCTTATACAGCGGACTGGGTGGCTACACCTTC. Its translation: CASSLYSGLGGYTF. Filled out from reference TRBV5-6 and TRBJ1-2, the complete variable domain reads DAGVTQSPTHLIKTRGQQVTLRCSPKSGHDTVSWYQQALGQGPQFIFQYYEEEERQRGNFPDRFSGHQFPNYSSELNVNALLLGDSALYLCASSLYSGLGGYTFGSGTRLTVV.

The rearrangement joins TRBV19 to TRBJ1-5; D gene ambiguous. V lost 4 bases, J lost 2 bases, and 9 bases lay in between. CDR1 and CDR2 from the germline V gene are LNHDA and SQIVND (reference sequence). This CDR3 comprises 14 residues. Written as DNA, the CDR3 is TGTGCCAGTAGTACGTATACGGGCAATCAGCCCCAGCATTTT. This sequence encodes CASSTYTGNQPQHF.

V is TRBV12-3 or TRBV12-4 and J is TRBJ2-7, with D perhaps matching TRBD1 (6 bases). The V gene lost 5 bases and the J gene lost 5 bases, with 13 bases spanning the gap. The CDR3 is made up of 13 amino acids. CDR3 sequence: CASSPDSDNEQYF. CDR3 sequence (DNA): TGTGCCAGCAGTCCGGACAGCGACAACGAGCAGTACTTC.

The chain recombines TRBV30 with TRBJ2-7, with TRBD1 as a possible D gene (6 bases). This CDR3 contains 12 residues. The V end was cut by 2 bases, the J end by 3 bases, with 8 bases between. Looked up from germline, CDR1 is GTSNPN and CDR2 is SVGIG (reference sequence). CDR3 sequence: CAWSPDSYEQYF. In nucleotides, the CDR3 is TGTGCCTGGAGTCCGGACAGCTACGAGCAGTACTTC.

As to this clone: Other DNA sequences from this sample encode an identical CDR3 as well. The V gene is TRBV25-1, the J gene TRBJ1-2, with D hard to call. The length of the CDR3 is 13 residues. V was shortened by 3 bases and J by 4 bases, with 9 bases between the two germline ends. Germline V lookup: CDR1 MGHDK, CDR2 SYGVNS. CDR3 amino acids: CASSDRGGYGYTF. CDR3 sequence (DNA): TGTGCCAGCAGTGACAGAGGCGGCTATGGCTACACCTTC.

The chain has TRBV5-1 and TRBJ1-4, with D perhaps matching TRBD1 (6 bases). This CDR3 region has 15 residues. Germline values: CDR1 SGHRS, CDR2 YFSETQ. V lost 0 bases and J lost 8, with 14 bases in between. In nucleotides, the CDR3 is TGCGCCAGCAGCTTGGCCGGCAGGGGTGACGAAAAACTGTTTTTT. This gives the protein CASSLAGRGDEKLFF.

This chain links TRBV6-5 with TRBJ2-1; possible D gene TRBD1, 7 bases. V was pared by 5 bases and J by 5 bases, with 10 bases between. The germline gives CDR1 MNHEY, CDR2 SVGAGI. This CDR3 has 13 amino acids. The CDR3 loop reads CASSPGGNNEQFF. CDR3 bases: TGTGCCAGCAGTCCAGGGGGGAACAATGAGCAGTTCTTC.

This clone was seen only once. The rearrangement uses TRBV5-6 and TRBJ1-5, with 10 bases identical to TRBD1. Germline V gene lookup returns CDR1 SGHDT and CDR2 YYEEEE. This CDR3 has 14 amino acids. The J segment lost 7 bases and the V segment lost 4 bases, leaving 5 bases of the junction unmatched. The CDR3 DNA reads as TGTGCCAGCAGCGGGACAGGGGAAGGACAGCCCCAGCATTTT. Its translation is CASSGTGEGQPQHF.

The table lists this clone with a count of one. V is TRBV6-6 and J is TRBJ1-2; TRBD1 aligns across 10 bases. V was clipped by 7 bases and J by 6 bases; unmatched bases: 8. This CDR3 is 14 amino acids long. Germline V CDR1 and CDR2: MNHNY, SVGAGI (reference sequence). CDR3 residues: CASTYRQGAHGYTF. The CDR3 coding sequence is TGTGCCAGCACCTATAGACAGGGGGCGCATGGCTACACCTTC.

The chain is built from TRBV2 and TRBJ1-1; D uncertain. The CDR3 runs to 12 residues. Germline V gene data show CDR1 as SNHLY and CDR2 as FYNNEI. Trimming stripped 5 bases from V and 0 bases from J, with 4 bases between. This CDR3 is CASSRVNTEAFF. In nucleotides, the CDR3 is TGTGCCAGCAGTAGAGTGAACACTGAAGCTTTCTTT.

This rearrangement joins TRBV24-1 to TRBJ2-2; D is ambiguous. The CDR3 contains 15 residues. Per germline, CDR1 KGHDR and CDR2 SFDVKD. Deletions cut 0 bases from V and 3 bases from J, with 7 bases between. CDR3 sequence: CATSDLTEHTGELFF. The CDR3 DNA reads TGTGCCACCAGTGATTTGACAGAGCACACCGGGGAGCTGTTTTTT.

V is TRBV4-3 and J is TRBJ2-7; tentatively, D is TRBD2 (6 bases). The CDR3 extends over 15 amino acids. Germline CDR1 is LGHNA and CDR2 is YSLEER. V shed 3 bases and J shed 0 bases, with 12 bases lying between them. CDR3 nucleotides: TGCGCCAGCAGCCAGGGAGCGGGTCGCTCCTACGAGCAGTACTTC. This translates into CASSQGAGRSYEQYF.

The chain employs TRBV5-1 and TRBJ2-3, with 7 bases identical to TRBD1. The CDR3 sequence is 16 residues long. V lost 0 bases to trimming and J lost 2 bases; unmatched junction nucleotides: 6. Per germline, CDR1 SGHRS and CDR2 YFSETQ. DNA for the CDR3: TGCGCCAGCAGCTTGGAGGGTGACAGGGTCACAGATACGCAGTATTTT. Translating gives CASSLEGDRVTDTQYF.

There are a few counts of this clone. The chain recombines TRBV6-5 with TRBJ2-7; no reliable D call. Per the germline V gene, CDR1 is MNHEY and CDR2 is SVGAGI. There are 13 residues in the CDR3. V gave up 2 bases and J gave up 7 bases, with 12 bases separating them. Written as DNA, the CDR3 is TGTGCCAGCAGTTACGGCGGAAACGGGGAGCAGTACTTC. This sequence encodes CASSYGGNGEQYF.

This chain uses TRBV5-1 with TRBJ2-3, with D possibly TRBD1 on 5 matching bases. This CDR3 comprises 17 residues. V lost 2 bases, J lost 2 bases, and 18 bases lay in between. CDR1 is SGHRS and CDR2 is YFSETQ in the germline V gene. CDR3 region: CASSLGRLVGVTDTQYF. In DNA, the CDR3 is TGCGCCAGCAGCTTAGGGCGGCTAGTAGGGGTCACAGATACGCAGTATTTT. The full variable domain, rest sourced from reference TRBV5-1 and TRBJ2-3, is KAGVTQTPRYLIKTRGQQVTLSCSPISGHRSVSWYQQTPGQGLQFLFEYFSETQRNKGNFPGRFSGRQFSNSRSEMNVSTLELGDSALYLCASSLGRLVGVTDTQYFGPGTRLTVL.